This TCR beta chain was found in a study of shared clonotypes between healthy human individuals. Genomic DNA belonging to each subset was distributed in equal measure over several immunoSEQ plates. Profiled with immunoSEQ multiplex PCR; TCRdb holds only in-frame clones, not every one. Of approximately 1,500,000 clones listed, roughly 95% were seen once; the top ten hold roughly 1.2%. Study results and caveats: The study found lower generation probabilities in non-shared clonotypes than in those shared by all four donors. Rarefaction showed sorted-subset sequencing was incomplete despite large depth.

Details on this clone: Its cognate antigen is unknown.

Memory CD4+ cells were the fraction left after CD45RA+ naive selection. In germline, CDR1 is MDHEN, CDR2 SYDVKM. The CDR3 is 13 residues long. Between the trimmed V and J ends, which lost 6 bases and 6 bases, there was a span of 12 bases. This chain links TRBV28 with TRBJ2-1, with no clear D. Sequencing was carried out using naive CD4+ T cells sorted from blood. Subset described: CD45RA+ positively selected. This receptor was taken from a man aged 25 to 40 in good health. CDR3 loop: CASRHYSGNEQFF. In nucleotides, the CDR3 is TGTGCCAGCAGACATTATTCCGGCAATGAGCAGTTCTTC. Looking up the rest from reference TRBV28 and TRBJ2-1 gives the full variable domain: DVKVTQSSRYLVKRTGEKVFLECVQDMDHENMFWYRQDPGLGLRLIYFSYDVKMKEKGDIPEGYSVSREKKERFSLILESASTNQTSMYLCASRHYSGNEQFFGPGTRLTVL.